The 20 T cell receptor beta chains in this list originate from one sample, sequenced in a study of T cells in Graves' hyperthyroidism and ophthalmopathy. Amplification targeted TCR beta CDR3 regions from RNA transcripts. In the first-round RT-PCR of the TCR CDR3, the HTBI primer set was used. TCRdb called the multiplex PCR reads again in MiXCR, with one record for every CDR3 protein. In the table there are about 840,000 distinct CDR3 sequences, roughly 40% of which are singletons. Sequencing input: blood. These receptors came from a man aged 18 to 30 with Graves' hyperthyroidism.

The chain couples TRBV2 to TRBJ2-7; 9 nucleotides line up with TRBD1. The germline gives CDR1 SNHLY, CDR2 FYNNEI. There are 15 residues in the CDR3. Trimming at V came to 3 bases and at J to 5 bases, leaving 8 bases not matched to a gene. The CDR3 coding sequence is TGTGCCAGCAGTGAGAGGAGGACAGGGGTTGACGAGCAGTACTTC. Translating gives CASSERRTGVDEQYF.

The chain carries TRBV11-2 and TRBJ2-7; the D gene is possibly TRBD2 (6 bases). Germline lookup yields CDR1 SGHAT and CDR2 FQNNGV. The CDR3 has 14 residues. The V and J ends lost 7 bases and 6 bases respectively, with 19 bases between them. This CDR3 is CASILVGGWSEQYF. DNA for the CDR3: TGTGCCAGCATTCTAGTGGGAGGTTGGTCCGAGCAGTACTTC. The full variable domain, rest sourced from reference TRBV11-2 and TRBJ2-7, is EAGVAQSPRYKIIEKRQSVAFWCNPISGHATLYWYQQILGQGPKLLIQFQNNGVVDDSQLPKDRFSAERLKGVDSTLKIQPAKLEDSAVYLCASILVGGWSEQYFGPGTRLTVT.

The chain carries TRBV20-1 and TRBJ2-2; perhaps TRBD1 as D (6 bases). Trimming removed 6 bases from V and 8 bases from J, with 10 bases in between. This CDR3 has 11 residues. Per the germline V gene, CDR1 is DFQATT and CDR2 is SNEGSKA (reference sequence). CDR3 sequence: CSAEGQGELFF. CDR3 sequence (DNA): TGCAGTGCAGAAGGACAGGGGGAGCTGTTTTTT.

Comment on this clonotype: A clone one base away is much larger, so this may be a read error. The V gene is TRBV20-1, the J gene TRBJ1-1, with D unresolved. The CDR3 spans 13 residues. The germline V gene encodes CDR1 DFQATT and CDR2 SNEGSKA (reference sequence). CDR3: CSEAGEENTGAFF. Here the CDR3 DNA reads TGCAGTGAGGCGGGAGAAGAGAACACTGGAGCTTTCTTT.

This chain joins TRBV7-9 and TRBJ2-7, with 7 bases fitting TRBD2. Germline CDR1 is SEHNR and CDR2 is FQNEAQ (reference sequence). Losses at the gene ends were 4 bases for V and 13 bases for J; bases not matched to a gene: 10. CDR3 size: 12 residues. DNA of the CDR3: TGTGCCAGCAGCTACCCGGGGAGGGATTTATACTTC. Amino acid sequence: CASSYPGRDLYF.

This clonotype has at least ten counts. This chain connects TRBV19 to TRBJ1-5, with TRBD1 identical over 7 bases. V shed 4 bases and J 6 bases; nucleotides not matched to a gene: 3. Germline lookup yields CDR1 LNHDA and CDR2 SQIVND (reference sequence). CDR3 length: 13 residues. The CDR3: CASSTTGFQPQHF. The CDR3 nucleotides read TGTGCCAGTAGTACGACAGGGTTTCAGCCCCAGCATTTT. The variable domain in full, completed from reference TRBV19 and TRBJ1-5, reads DGGITQSPKYLFRKEGQNVTLSCEQNLNHDAMYWYRQDPGQGLRLIYYSQIVNDFQKGDIAEGYSVSREKKESFPLTVTSAQKNPTAFYLCASSTTGFQPQHFGDGTRLSIL.

The chain recombines TRBV10-3 with TRBJ1-2; TRBD1 might be the D (6 bases). Germline lookup yields CDR1 ENHRY and CDR2 SYGVKD. V lost 3 bases and J lost 4, with 12 bases in between. The CDR3 sequence is 14 residues long. In DNA, the CDR3 is TGTGCCATCAGTGAAAGGGGGGGACCCTATGGCTACACCTTC. This translates into CAISERGGPYGYTF.

The gene calls are TRBV6-5 and TRBJ1-1; no clear D gene. The CDR3 is 15 residues long. V was shortened by 5 bases and J by 4 bases, with 17 bases between the two germline ends. CDR1 and CDR2 (germline): MNHEY, SVGAGI. The CDR3 spells CASSRGLLGSTEAFF. CDR3 nucleotide sequence: TGTGCCAGCAGTCGAGGACTCTTAGGGAGCACTGAAGCTTTCTTT.

This clonotype came up many times. The chain combines TRBV20-1 with TRBJ2-5, with TRBD1 matching 7 bases. Germline values: CDR1 DFQATT, CDR2 SNEGSKA (reference sequence). Trimming took 2 bases from V and 5 from J; bases not matched to a gene: 8. This CDR3 is 14 amino acids long. The CDR3 spells CSARPRGSWETQYF. CDR3 sequence (DNA): TGCAGTGCTAGACCCAGGGGGAGTTGGGAGACCCAGTACTTC.

This clonotype was detected a few times. The V gene is TRBV6-5, the J gene TRBJ2-7; TRBD1 matches 11 bases. There are 13 residues in the CDR3. V lost 7 bases and J lost 8; bases outside the gene matches: 7. In germline, CDR1 is MNHEY, CDR2 SVGAGI. CDR3 sequence: CASTGQGVGQQYF. As DNA, the CDR3 is TGTGCCAGCACGGGACAGGGGGTCGGGCAGCAGTACTTC.

This rearrangement joins TRBV7-8 to TRBJ1-2; the match to TRBD1 covers 9 bases. The junction had 10 bases not matched to a gene; V was cut back by 1 base and J by 4 bases. Germline loops: CDR1 SGHVS, CDR2 FQNEAQ. The CDR3 covers 17 residues. As DNA, the CDR3 is TGTGCCAGCAGCTTAGTGCCCCCGGGACAGGGCGGCTATGGCTACACCTTC. Its protein product is CASSLVPPGQGGYGYTF.

This clonotype has more than one count but fewer than ten. The gene calls are TRBV3-1 and TRBJ1-1; D gene ambiguous. The CDR3 loop spans 16 amino acids. Germline CDR1 and CDR2: LGHDT and YNNKEL (reference sequence). The germline V and J ends were trimmed by 2 bases and 1 base, with 14 bases remaining between them. DNA for the CDR3: TGTGCCAGCAGCCAAATTCCTGACTCCTGGAACACTGAAGCTTTCTTT. It encodes CASSQIPDSWNTEAFF. Full variable domain (remainder filled in from reference TRBV3-1 and TRBJ1-1): DTAVSQTPKYLVTQMGNDKSIKCEQNLGHDTMYWYKQDSKKFLKIMFSYNNKELIINETVPNRFSPKSPDKAHLNLHINSLELGDSAVYFCASSQIPDSWNTEAFFGQGTRLTVV.

The J gene is TRBJ2-7, the V gene TRBV5-1, with D possibly TRBD2 on 7 matching bases. The V end was cut by 2 bases, the J end by 2 bases, with 11 bases between. CDR1 SGHRS and CDR2 YFSETQ come from the germline V gene. CDR3 length equals 14 residues. DNA of the CDR3: TGCGCCAGCAGCTTCGCGGGGGCAACCTACGAGCAGTACTTC. Translation gives CASSFAGATYEQYF.

This clonotype was recorded a few times. The genes are TRBV6-5 and TRBJ1-4; 7 nucleotides agree with TRBD1. J lost 4 bases, V lost 6 bases, and 8 bases had no gene match. This CDR3 has 15 amino acids. Germline V gene lookup returns CDR1 MNHEY and CDR2 SVGAGI. The CDR3 sequence: CASSLQGKVNEKLFF. CDR3 DNA: TGTGCCAGCAGCTTACAGGGGAAGGTTAATGAAAAACTGTTTTTT.

This clonotype was seen ten or more times. The J gene is TRBJ1-1, the V gene TRBV20-1; tentative D call: TRBD1 (5 bases). Deletions cut 5 bases from V and 5 bases from J, with 12 bases between. CDR1 is DFQATT, CDR2 SNEGSKA, per germline (reference sequence). The CDR3 extends over 12 amino acids. For the CDR3, the DNA is TGCAGTGCTCCCGGGGGGGAAACTGAAGCTTTCTTT. Translation: CSAPGGETEAFF.

This clonotype was counted between two and nine times. The chain joins TRBV19 to TRBJ1-1; D is ambiguous. Trimming cost V 9 bases and J 6 bases, with 11 bases left between them. This CDR3 region has 11 residues. CDR1 is LNHDA and CDR2 is SQIVND in the germline V gene (reference sequence). This chain's CDR3 is CASSMGAEAFF. The CDR3 nucleotides read TGTGCCAGCAGCATGGGAGCTGAAGCTTTCTTT. The full variable domain, completed using reference TRBV19 and TRBJ1-1, is DGGITQSPKYLFRKEGQNVTLSCEQNLNHDAMYWYRQDPGQGLRLIYYSQIVNDFQKGDIAEGYSVSREKKESFPLTVTSAQKNPTAFYLCASSMGAEAFFGQGTRLTVV.

Comments on this clonotype: With a much larger clone just one base away, this may be a read error. The chain is built from TRBV11-2 and TRBJ1-6; a possible D gene is TRBD1 (6 bases). V dropped 3 bases and J dropped 4 bases, with 13 bases sitting between them. Germline-derived CDR1 and CDR2 are SGHAT and FQNNGV. This CDR3 has 16 amino acids. As DNA, the CDR3 is TGTGCCAGCAGCTTCCAGGGGCAGTCTTATAATTCACCCCTCCACTTT. Amino acid sequence: CASSFQGQSYNSPLHF.

The chain is built from TRBV2 and TRBJ1-5, with 9 bases aligning to TRBD1. CDR3 length: 13 residues. Trimming took 7 bases from V and 7 from J; bases not matched to a gene: 5. Germline values: CDR1 SNHLY, CDR2 FYNNEI. As DNA, the CDR3 is TGTGCCAGCAAATCCGGGACAGGGCAGCCCCAGCATTTT. Its protein product is CASKSGTGQPQHF.

The rearrangement links TRBV29-1 to TRBJ1-2, with D tentatively TRBD1 (6 bases). The length of the CDR3 is 13 residues. With 6 bases removed from V and 7 bases from J, the gap between germline ends came to 18 bases. From germline, CDR1 is SQVTM and CDR2 ANQGSEA. CDR3 in amino acids: CSVGYQQGVGYTF. As DNA, the CDR3 is TGCAGCGTCGGATACCAACAGGGTGTTGGCTACACCTTC.

This clonotype was counted a few times. The chain carries TRBV5-1 and TRBJ1-1; D unclear. The V end lost 4 bases, the J end lost 1 base, and 14 bases lay between the germline ends. CDR1 and CDR2 from the germline V gene are SGHRS and YFSETQ. This CDR3 is 15 amino acids long. CDR3 sequence reads: CASSPGSRANTEAFF. The CDR3 nucleotides are TGCGCCAGCAGCCCCGGGTCGCGGGCGAACACTGAAGCTTTCTTT.